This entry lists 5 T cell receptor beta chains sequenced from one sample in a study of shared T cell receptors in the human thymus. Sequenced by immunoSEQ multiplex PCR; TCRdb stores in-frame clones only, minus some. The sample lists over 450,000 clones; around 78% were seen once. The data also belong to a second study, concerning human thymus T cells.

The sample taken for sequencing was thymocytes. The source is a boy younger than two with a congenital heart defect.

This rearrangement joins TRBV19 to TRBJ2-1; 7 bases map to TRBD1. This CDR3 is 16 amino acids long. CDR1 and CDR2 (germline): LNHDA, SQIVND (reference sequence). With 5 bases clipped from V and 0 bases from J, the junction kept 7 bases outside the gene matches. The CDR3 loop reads CASSPDRASSYNEQFF. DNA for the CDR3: TGTGCCAGTAGTCCCGACAGGGCTAGCTCCTACAATGAGCAGTTCTTC. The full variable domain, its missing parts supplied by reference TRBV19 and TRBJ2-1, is DGGITQSPKYLFRKEGQNVTLSCEQNLNHDAMYWYRQDPGQGLRLIYYSQIVNDFQKGDIAEGYSVSREKKESFPLTVTSAQKNPTAFYLCASSPDRASSYNEQFFGPGTRLTVL.

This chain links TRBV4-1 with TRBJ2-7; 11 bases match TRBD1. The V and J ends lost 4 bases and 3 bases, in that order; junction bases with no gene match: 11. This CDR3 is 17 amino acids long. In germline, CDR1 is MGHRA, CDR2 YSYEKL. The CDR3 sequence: CASSPLGGDRGFYEQYF. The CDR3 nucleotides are TGCGCCAGCAGCCCCCTAGGGGGGGACAGGGGGTTCTACGAGCAGTACTTC.

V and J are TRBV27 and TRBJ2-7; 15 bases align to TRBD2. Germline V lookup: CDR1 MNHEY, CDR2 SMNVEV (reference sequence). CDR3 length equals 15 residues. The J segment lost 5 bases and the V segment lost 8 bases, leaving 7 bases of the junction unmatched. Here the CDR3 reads CASSEGLAGGDEQYF. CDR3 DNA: TGTGCCAGCTCCGAAGGACTAGCGGGAGGGGACGAGCAGTACTTC.

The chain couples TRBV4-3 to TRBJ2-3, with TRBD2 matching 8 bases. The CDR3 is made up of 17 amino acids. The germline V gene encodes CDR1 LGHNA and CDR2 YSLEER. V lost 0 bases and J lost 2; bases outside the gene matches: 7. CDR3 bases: TGCGCCAGCAGCCAAGAGAAATCTAGCGGGTACACAGATACGCAGTATTTT. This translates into CASSQEKSSGYTDTQYF.

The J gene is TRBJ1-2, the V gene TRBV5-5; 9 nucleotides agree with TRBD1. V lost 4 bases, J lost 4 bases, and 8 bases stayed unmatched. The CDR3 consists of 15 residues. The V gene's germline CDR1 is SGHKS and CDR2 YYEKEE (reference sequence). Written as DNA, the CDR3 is TGTGCCAGCAGCCCGCGGGACAGGGATATCTATGGCTACACCTTC. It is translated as CASSPRDRDIYGYTF.